Listed below are T cell receptor beta chains from one sample, sequenced in a study of response to subunit inactivated influenza vaccine. A single record per CDR3 protein comes from TCRdb applying MiXCR to the RT-PCR reads. Of 400,000 to 650,000 distinct CDR3 sequences in the sample, about 7.2% were seen once. The starting material was PBMCs from blood, obtained about 23 months after vaccination. All receptors derive from a man aged 50 to 69 who received an inactivated influenza vaccine. The CDR3 runs from the conserved cysteine through the conserved F or W. The order of the fields is J gene, V gene, clone size, D gene, CDR3 DNA, CDR3 protein. D genes are given only for firm matches. Part of the rows lack a size; the others show once, few, many or a class for expanded clones.

TRBJ2-6 TRBV30 many - TGTGCCTGGAGTGTACTAGTGGCAGGGGCTTACTCTGGGGCCAACGTCCTGACTTTC CAWSVLVAGAYSGANVLTF
TRBJ2-7 TRBV6-1 - TRBD1 TGTGCCAGCAGTCAACGACAGGGACGAGGATCCTACGAGCAGTACTTC CASSQRQGRGSYEQYF
TRBJ2-2 TRBV15 - - TGTGCCACCAGCAGAGGGGGGCGGGAGAACACCGGGGAGCTGTTTTTT CATSRGGRENTGELFF
TRBJ2-1 TRBV5-1 many TRBD2 TGCGCCAGCAGAACTAGCGGGGTCTACAATGAGCAGTTCTTC CASRTSGVYNEQFF
TRBJ1-5 TRBV12-3/TRBV12-4 few - TGTGCCAGCACACGGGGGGCAAGGGGAAATCAGCCCCAGCATTTT CASTRGARGNQPQHF
TRBJ1-4 TRBV10-3 many - TGTGCCATCAGCGGACAGAGCTCAAATGAAAAACTGTTTTTT CAISGQSSNEKLFF
TRBJ2-7 TRBV20-1 few - TGCAGTGCTAAGGGGGGAGGGACCTACGAGCAGTACTTC CSAKGGGTYEQYF
TRBJ2-2 TRBV5-4 few - TGTGCCAGCAGCTTTTGGGGCGGGAACACCGGGGAGCTGTTTTTT CASSFWGGNTGELFF
TRBJ2-5 TRBV4-3 - TRBD2 TGCGCCAGCAGCCAAGAGATTAGCGGGGGACAAGAGACCCAGTACTTC CASSQEISGGQETQYF
TRBJ1-5 TRBV20-1 many - TGCAGTGCTAGGGTCGGGATGTCTAGGAATCAGCCCCAGCATTTT CSARVGMSRNQPQHF
TRBJ2-5 TRBV28 few TRBD2 TGTGCCAGCACTCCGACTAGCGCTAAAGAGACCCAGTACTTC CASTPTSAKETQYF
TRBJ1-1 TRBV20-1 few - TGCAGTGCTAGAGATCAGAGGGGGAACACTGAAGCTTTCTTT CSARDQRGNTEAFF
TRBJ2-3 TRBV12-3/TRBV12-4 few TRBD2 TGTGCCAGCACCATTAGCGGGGGGGCCGGGAATACGCAGTATTTT CASTISGGAGNTQYF
TRBJ2-5 TRBV20-1 few TRBD1 TGCAGTACGATAGGGGGCGGAGAGACCCAGTACTTC CSTIGGGETQYF
TRBJ2-2 TRBV4-2 many TRBD1 TGTGCCAGCAGCCAAGAGACAGGGACCGGGGAGCTGTTTTTT CASSQETGTGELFF
TRBJ1-5 TRBV5-4 few TRBD1 TGTGCCAGCAGCAGGGGGGGGACAGGGAATCAGCCCCAGCATTTT CASSRGGTGNQPQHF
TRBJ2-3 TRBV29-1 many TRBD2 TGCAGCGTTGGGGGTAGCGGGGATACGCAGTATTTT CSVGGSGDTQYF
TRBJ2-7 TRBV2 few TRBD2 TGTGCCAGCAGTGAGGAGTCCGGGAGCGGGAACGAGCAGTACTTC CASSEESGSGNEQYF
TRBJ2-1 TRBV20-1 - TRBD2 TGCAGTGCGGAGTCACTAGCGGGTCGCTCCTACAATGAGCAGTTCTTC CSAESLAGRSYNEQFF
TRBJ2-5 TRBV7-2 - TRBD1 TGTGCCAGCAGCTTAGGGAATACAGGGGGCTCGGAGACCCAGTACTTC CASSLGNTGGSETQYF
TRBJ2-5 TRBV5-1 many - TGCGCCAGCAGCTCAAACCAAGAGACCCAGTACTTC CASSSNQETQYF
TRBJ1-2 TRBV7-2 few TRBD1 TGTGCCAGCAGCCGGGACAGGGGGCGTCTCACCTACACCTTC CASSRDRGRLTYTF
TRBJ2-7 TRBV5-1 many - TGCGCCAGCAGCTTTGGAGGGAGTGGCTACGAGCAGTACTTC CASSFGGSGYEQYF
TRBJ2-2 TRBV5-6 few - TGTGCCAGCAGCTTGGATCCCAGGAACACCGGGGAGCTGTTTTTT CASSLDPRNTGELFF
TRBJ2-7 TRBV15 few - TGTGCCACCAGCAGAGATTATACGGGAGTTTACGAGCAGTACTTC CATSRDYTGVYEQYF
TRBJ1-2 TRBV12-3/TRBV12-4 - - TGTGCCAGCAGTCCGACCAGAAACTACGTGGGGTATGGCTACACCTTC CASSPTRNYVGYGYTF
TRBJ1-6 TRBV14 few - TGTGCCAGCAGCGCCGGGAAACTTTATAATTCACCCCTCCACTTT CASSAGKLYNSPLHF
TRBJ2-1 TRBV10-3 many - TGTGCCATCAGTGAAAACAGGTATGAGCAGTTCTTC CAISENRYEQFF
TRBJ1-4 TRBV20-1 - - TGCAGTGCTAGAGGACCGTCTAATGAAAAACTTTTTTTT CSARGPSNEKLFF
TRBJ2-2 TRBV30 - TRBD1 TGTGCCTGGAGCTCATGGGGAACGGGACAGGCGAACACCGGGGAGCTGTTTTTT CAWSSWGTGQANTGELFF
TRBJ1-5 TRBV6-1 - - TGTGCCAGCAGTGACCGGGACATTTATAGCAATCAGCCCCAGCATTTT CASSDRDIYSNQPQHF
TRBJ1-1 TRBV20-1 many - TGCAGTGCTAGTCAGGGCGCTGAAGCTTTCTTT CSASQGAEAFF
TRBJ2-5 TRBV12-3/TRBV12-4 - - TGTGCCAGCAGTATCAGGGTTTTGGAGACCCAGTACTTC CASSIRVLETQYF
TRBJ1-4 TRBV11-1 many - TGTGCCAGCAGCTCGGAGGGTACGACTAATGAAAAACTGTTTTTT CASSSEGTTNEKLFF
TRBJ1-4 TRBV3-1 few - TGTGCCAGCAGCCCCCCGGGCCCCGTGCTTGGGGAAAAACTGTTTTTT CASSPPGPVLGEKLFF
TRBJ2-5 TRBV15 - - TGTGCCACCACTGGGGGTAGACAAGAGACCCAGTACTTC CATTGGRQETQYF